Shown below are 17 T cell receptor beta chains from a single sample sequenced in a study of T cells in Graves' hyperthyroidism and ophthalmopathy. What was amplified from RNA transcripts were TCR beta CDR3 regions. During a first-round RT-PCR of the TCR CDR3, the HTBI primer set was used. A single record per CDR3 protein comes from TCRdb applying MiXCR to the multiplex PCR reads. This sample has roughly 500,000 distinct CDR3 sequences, with 40% to 50% found just once. Input material: peripheral blood or thyroid tissue (not recorded which). The source is an adult woman with Graves' disease, either hyperthyroidism or ophthalmopathy (not recorded which).

This rearrangement joins TRBV24-1 to TRBJ2-6, with D unclear. V was pared by 4 bases and J by 4 bases, with 1 base between. Germline V gives CDR1 KGHDR, CDR2 SFDVKD. This CDR3 spans 12 amino acids. The CDR3 loop is CATSDGANVLTF. Here the CDR3 DNA reads TGTGCCACCAGTGACGGGGCCAACGTCCTGACTTTC.

About this clonotype itself: The CDR3 ends on some other residue instead of the conserved phenylalanine or tryptophan, so this is likely a read error. The chain links TRBV2 to TRBJ1-1, with unresolved D. The CDR3 runs to 13 residues. V was cut by 5 bases and J by 6 bases, with 13 bases left in between. CDR1 SNHLY and CDR2 FYNNEI come from the germline V gene. CDR3 in DNA: TGTGCCAGCAGTTTAACAGTTTTTCCTGAAGCTTTCCTT. Translation: CASSLTVFPEAFL.

This clonotype has only a few counts. This sequence joins TRBV20-1 and TRBJ2-7; D is unclear. The length of the CDR3 is 13 residues. CDR1 and CDR2 from the germline V gene are DFQATT and SNEGSKA (reference sequence). The germline V and J ends were trimmed by 2 bases and 0 bases, with 8 bases remaining between them. CDR3 residues: CSARMGYSYEQYF. As DNA, the CDR3 is TGCAGTGCTAGAATGGGGTACTCCTACGAGCAGTACTTC.

This clonotype was counted between two and nine times. The chain has TRBV7-2 and TRBJ2-1; 9 bases fit TRBD2. The germline V gene encodes CDR1 SGHTA and CDR2 FQGNSA. V lost 5 bases, J lost 14 bases, and 10 bases stayed unmatched. The CDR3 is 13 amino acids. CDR3 in amino acids: CASSRGTGLAEFF. Here the CDR3 DNA reads TGTGCCAGCAGCCGAGGAACGGGACTAGCCGAGTTCTTC.

The chain is built from TRBV5-1 and TRBJ1-2; D is undetermined. Trimming left V 3 bases short and J 5 bases short, with 17 bases between. This CDR3 is 15 amino acids long. Germline assignment: CDR1 SGHRS and CDR2 YFSETQ. The CDR3 loop is CASSSDDRLGYGYTF. Here the CDR3 DNA reads TGCGCCAGCAGCTCGGACGACCGTTTGGGGTATGGCTACACCTTC.

This clonotype was seen at least ten times. This rearrangement joins TRBV10-3 to TRBJ1-5; a possible D gene is TRBD1 (5 bases). Looked up from germline, CDR1 is ENHRY and CDR2 is SYGVKD. The CDR3 loop spans 15 amino acids. V was pared by 0 bases and J by 7 bases, with 13 bases between. CDR3 loop: CAISESGGAGQPQHF. CDR3 nucleotide sequence: TGTGCCATCAGTGAGTCGGGAGGGGCGGGACAGCCCCAGCATTTT.

The gene calls are TRBV7-2 and TRBJ2-6; D ambiguous. The V end lost 3 bases, the J end lost 5 bases, and 2 bases lay between the germline ends. CDR3 size: 12 residues. Germline values: CDR1 SGHTA, CDR2 FQGNSA. CDR3 region: CASSFRANVLTF. The CDR3 DNA follows: TGTGCCAGCAGCTTCCGGGCCAACGTCCTGACTTTC.

This clonotype has just one count. The chain carries TRBV7-8 and TRBJ2-7; the D is unclear. CDR1 SGHVS and CDR2 FQNEAQ come from the germline V gene. This CDR3 has 16 amino acids. V was clipped by 1 base and J by 3 bases, with 16 bases between them. In nucleotides, the CDR3 is TGTGCCAGCAGCTTAGAGGTTTCGGCCACCGTCTACGAGCAGTACTTC. Its translation: CASSLEVSATVYEQYF.

V usage is TRBV20-1 and J usage is TRBJ2-5; 8 positions agree with TRBD2. V shed 3 bases and J 5 bases; nucleotides not matched to a gene: 11. The CDR3 runs to 15 residues. The germline gives CDR1 DFQATT, CDR2 SNEGSKA (reference sequence). The CDR3 protein is CSASKSTGGGETQYF. In nucleotides, the CDR3 is TGCAGTGCTAGCAAGAGCACGGGCGGGGGGGAGACCCAGTACTTC.

A word on this clonotype: The conserved closing phenylalanine or tryptophan is absent in this CDR3, likely reflecting a read error. It is unclear where the CDR3 begins or ends on the DNA, so no DNA is shown, and the CDR3 is as TCRdb lists it. This sequence joins TRBV7-3 and TRBJ1-3. Germline CDR1 is SGHTA and CDR2 is FQGTGA. The CDR3 has 8 residues if both end residues are counted. The CDR3 spells CASSAGLA.

Only a few counts were recorded for this clonotype. This chain joins TRBV13 and TRBJ2-2, with 13 bases fitting TRBD2. The CDR3 runs 20 residues. CDR1 and CDR2 (germline): PRHDT, FYEKMQ (reference sequence). The V gene end was trimmed by 4 bases and the J gene end by 3 bases; junction bases not matched to a gene: 14. The CDR3 nucleotides read TGTGCCAGCAGCTCTTCTGGGACTAGCGGGATTGTTGTGGACACCGGGGAGCTGTTTTTT. Amino acid sequence: CASSSSGTSGIVVDTGELFF.

The table lists this clonotype with a few counts. The V and J genes are TRBV9 and TRBJ1-6, with D tentatively TRBD1 (5 bases). Between the trimmed V and J ends, which lost 4 bases and 13 bases, there was a span of 12 bases. The CDR3 is 12 residues long. Germline V gene lookup returns CDR1 SGDLS and CDR2 YYNGEE. CDR3 region: CASSLEGAPLHF. CDR3 coding DNA: TGTGCCAGCAGCCTCGAAGGGGCCCCCCTCCACTTT.

V and J are TRBV7-2 and TRBJ1-5; perhaps TRBD1 as D (5 bases). Trimming took off 1 base at V and 4 bases at J, with 11 bases between the two ends. Germline assignment: CDR1 SGHTA and CDR2 FQGNSA. This CDR3 spans 15 amino acids. This chain's CDR3 is CASSLVGSGNQPQHF. Written as DNA, the CDR3 is TGTGCCAGCAGCTTAGTTGGGTCAGGGAATCAGCCCCAGCATTTT.

This clonotype was seen at least ten times. This chain joins TRBV20-1 and TRBJ2-5, with 11 bases fitting TRBD2. Germline V gives CDR1 DFQATT, CDR2 SNEGSKA (reference sequence). The ends lost 3 bases at V and 5 bases at J; junction bases unmatched: 11. The CDR3 consists of 16 residues. This CDR3 is CSARWTSGPRKETQYF. In DNA, the CDR3 is TGCAGTGCTAGGTGGACTAGCGGGCCACGGAAGGAGACCCAGTACTTC.

J is TRBJ1-4 and V is TRBV15, with D maybe TRBD1 (5 bases). Germline loops: CDR1 LNHNV, CDR2 YYDKDF (reference sequence). There are 15 residues in the CDR3. The germline V and J ends were trimmed by 0 bases and 7 bases, with 12 bases remaining between them. The CDR3 nucleotides are TGTGCCACCAGCAGAGACCCGACTGGGGGTGAAAAACTGTTTTTT. It codes for CATSRDPTGGEKLFF. Drawing the rest from reference TRBV15 and TRBJ1-4, the complete variable domain is DAMVIQNPRYQVTQFGKPVTLSCSQTLNHNVMYWYQQKSSQAPKLLFHYYDKDFNNEADTPDNFQSRRPNTSFCFLDIRSPGLGDTAMYLCATSRDPTGGEKLFFGSGTQLSVL.

In this sample, this clonotype turned up many times. This chain connects TRBV5-1 to TRBJ2-5; 8 nucleotides agree with TRBD2. V shed 7 bases, J shed 5 bases, and the junction held 13 bases outside the gene matches. The CDR3 is made up of 15 amino acids. Looked up from germline, CDR1 is SGHRS and CDR2 is YFSETQ. The CDR3 DNA reads as TGCGCCAGCGGAGGTTTTAGCGGGACGTATGAGACCCAGTACTTC. It yields the protein CASGGFSGTYETQYF.

This clonotype was counted many times. This chain connects TRBV7-2 to TRBJ1-3, with D unclear. This CDR3 comprises 16 residues. Germline CDR1 and CDR2: SGHTA and FQGNSA. Trimming shortened V by 1 base and J by 4 bases, and 14 bases separated the two germline ends. CDR3 nucleotide sequence: TGTGCCAGCAGCTTAGGTGCGAGGGTTTTGGGAAACACCATATATTTT. Translating it yields CASSLGARVLGNTIYF.